These T cell receptor beta chains were read from a single sample in a study of blood T cell repertoires in COVID-19. Sequencing used immunoSEQ multiplex PCR; TCRdb keeps in-frame clones, though not all of them. The data show 150,000 or so clones, about 85% seen once. Sequencing used peripheral blood. The receptor set was obtained from a man aged 60-69 years who had recovered from COVID-19. Each CDR3 is given with its conserved first and last residue. A D gene is named only where the DNA matches it firmly. Clone size, where shown, is once, few, many, or a class for clones that have expanded.

j_call v_call clone_size d_call cdr3_nt cdr3_aa
TRBJ2-2 TRBV9 - TRBD1 TGTGCCAGCAGCGCACGGACAGGGTACACCGGGGAGCTGTTTTTT CASSARTGYTGELFF
TRBJ2-1 TRBV7-7 - - TGTGCTAGCAGCTTAGAAGGCGGGTCCTACAATGAGCAGTTCTTC CASSLEGGSYNEQFF
TRBJ2-7 TRBV15 - TRBD1 TGTGCCACCAGCAGAGATCTCTGGGACAGCTCCTACGAGCAGTACTTC CATSRDLWDSSYEQYF
TRBJ2-7 TRBV4-1 few - TGCGCCAGCAGCCAAGATCAATCTGGGGCCCGCTACGAGCAGTACTTC CASSQDQSGARYEQYF
TRBJ1-1 TRBV11-2 - - TGTGCCAGCACCCTCTTAATCGGGGTGAACACTGAAGCTTTCTTT CASTLLIGVNTEAFF
TRBJ1-5 TRBV2 once TRBD1 TGTGCCAGCAGTATCGACAGGGGAGGGCAGCCCCAGCATTTT CASSIDRGGQPQHF
TRBJ2-2 TRBV19 - - TGTGCCAGTAGTCCTGGGCCCGGGGAGCTGTTTTTT CASSPGPGELFF
TRBJ2-3 TRBV11-2 - - TGTGCCAGCAGTTCAGGGGTTCGAACAGATACGCAGTATTTT CASSSGVRTDTQYF
TRBJ2-2 TRBV7-6 - - TGTGCCAGCAGCTTAGCCTATGCCAGGGGAAAACGCCGGGAGCTGTTTTTT CASSLAYARGKRRELFF
TRBJ2-2 TRBV4-3 - - TGCGCCAGCAGCCAAGACTGGGGGGGCCGTACCGGGGAGCTGTTTTTT CASSQDWGGRTGELFF
TRBJ2-2 TRBV25-1 few TRBD2 TGTGCCAGCAGTGAATCTCCTAGCGGGGTGGACACCGGGGAGCTGTTTTTT CASSESPSGVDTGELFF
TRBJ2-5 TRBV3-1/TRBV3-2 - - TGTGCCAGCAGCCTCAGCGGCCAAGAGACCCAGTACTTC CASSLSGQETQYF